The 14 T cell receptor beta chains listed next were all sequenced from one sample in a study of T cells in Graves' hyperthyroidism and ophthalmopathy. The TCR beta CDR3 regions underwent amplification using RNA transcripts as the source. The primer set for the first-round RT-PCR of the TCR CDR3 was HTBI. Using its own MiXCR run on the multiplex PCR reads, TCRdb lists one record per CDR3 protein. The data hold about 250,000 distinct CDR3 sequences, with 24% observed a single time. Material for sequencing was blood. All receptors come from a woman aged 35 to 49 with Graves' ophthalmopathy.

This clonotype was seen repeatedly, ten times or more. The chain has TRBV12-3 or TRBV12-4 and TRBJ1-3; 7 nucleotides agree with TRBD1. Trimming cost V 6 bases and J 0 bases; bases outside gene matches: 8. The CDR3 runs 16 residues. Written as DNA, the CDR3 is TGTGCCAGCAGCCCACAGGGGTCTGGCTCTGGAAACACCATATATTTT. Amino acids: CASSPQGSGSGNTIYF.

Ten or more counts support this clonotype. The chain has TRBV28 and TRBJ1-5; perhaps TRBD1 as D (6 bases). Germline lookup yields CDR1 MDHEN and CDR2 SYDVKM. V was cut by 6 bases and J by 2 bases, with 20 bases left in between. The CDR3 totals 17 residues. CDR3 in DNA: TGTGCCAGCAGCAAACACGGAGGGGGGTCGGGCAATCAGCCCCAGCATTTT. The encoded protein is CASSKHGGGSGNQPQHF.

The chain employs TRBV9 and TRBJ1-2; TRBD1 might be the D (6 bases). The CDR3 runs to 16 residues. From germline, CDR1 is SGDLS and CDR2 YYNGEE. V lost 2 bases and J 2 bases, leaving 16 bases between the germline ends. The CDR3 protein is CASSVVGEGGNYGYTF. DNA for the CDR3: TGTGCCAGCAGCGTCGTCGGGGAAGGGGGAAACTATGGCTACACCTTC.

This clonotype was seen many times. The chain couples TRBV4-1 to TRBJ1-1; D call uncertain. CDR1 and CDR2 from the germline V gene are MGHRA and YSYEKL. V lost 1 base and J 1 base, leaving 4 bases between the germline ends. The CDR3 loop spans 13 amino acids. The CDR3 nucleotides are TGCGCCAGCAGCCAAGGGGGGAACACTGAAGCTTTCTTT. Translating gives CASSQGGNTEAFF.

This clonotype was observed a handful of times. The DNA for the CDR3 is TGTGCCTGGAGTGTAGGGCCCACCTTGAACACTGAAGCTTTCTTT. Translating it yields CAWSVGPTLNTEAFF. V is TRBV30 and J is TRBJ1-1; D call uncertain. The CDR3 covers 15 residues. Trimming shortened V by 0 bases and J by 0 bases, and 11 bases separated the two germline ends. Germline V gene sequence: CDR1 GTSNPN, CDR2 SVGIG (reference sequence).

At least ten counts were recorded for this clonotype. The chain combines TRBV20-1 with TRBJ1-1, with 8 nucleotides matching TRBD1. Germline V gives CDR1 DFQATT, CDR2 SNEGSKA (reference sequence). V gave up 2 bases and J gave up 5 bases; unmatched junction bases: 13. The length of the CDR3 is 16 residues. The CDR3 protein is CSARLNNRGTGTEAFF. The CDR3 bases are TGCAGTGCTAGACTCAACAACAGGGGGACAGGAACTGAAGCTTTCTTT.

The sample holds many counts of this clonotype. V gene TRBV28 combines with J gene TRBJ1-1, with no clear D. The CDR3 contains 15 residues. Trimming took off 6 bases at V and 4 bases at J, with 18 bases between the two ends. The germline V gene encodes CDR1 MDHEN and CDR2 SYDVKM. This chain's CDR3 is CASSLKRPVSTEAFF. CDR3 DNA: TGTGCCAGCAGCCTAAAAAGGCCCGTGAGCACTGAAGCTTTCTTT.

In this sample, this clonotype turned up many times. The chain employs TRBV11-1 and TRBJ2-5, with D possibly TRBD2 on 7 matching bases. The V gene's germline CDR1 is SGHAT and CDR2 FQDESV (reference sequence). Trimming took off 1 base at V and 4 bases at J, with 16 bases between the two ends. This CDR3 has 16 amino acids. CDR3 protein: CASSLGGGAVAETQYF. CDR3 nucleotides: TGTGCCAGCAGCTTAGGAGGGGGGGCTGTGGCAGAGACCCAGTACTTC.

The chain links TRBV2 to TRBJ2-7; D unclear. This CDR3 spans 13 amino acids. CDR1 is SNHLY and CDR2 is FYNNEI in the germline V gene. V gave up 4 bases and J gave up 4 bases, with 11 bases separating them. The CDR3 sequence: CASSGPNEYEQYF. In DNA form, the CDR3 reads TGTGCCAGCAGTGGGCCTAACGAGTACGAGCAGTACTTC.

V usage is TRBV20-1 and J usage is TRBJ2-7; no definite D call. The V gene's germline CDR1 is DFQATT and CDR2 SNEGSKA (reference sequence). The CDR3 is made up of 13 amino acids. Between the trimmed V and J ends, which lost 4 bases and 2 bases, there was a span of 12 bases. In DNA, the CDR3 is TGCAGTGCTAACAGTCTGAACGCCTACGAGCAGTACTTC. This translates into CSANSLNAYEQYF.

This clonotype was detected many times. This chain connects TRBV6-5 to TRBJ1-2; 7 bases are shared with TRBD1. There are 16 residues in the CDR3. In germline, CDR1 is MNHEY, CDR2 SVGAGI. Trimming at V came to 5 bases and at J to 2 bases, leaving 11 bases not matched to a gene. The CDR3 loop is CASSTTGRRVNYGYTF. CDR3 bases: TGTGCCAGCAGTACGACAGGGAGGAGGGTAAACTATGGCTACACCTTC.

This clonotype was seen ten or more times. This chain uses TRBV6-5 with TRBJ1-3, with TRBD1 matching over 8 bases. Unmatched junction bases numbered 10, after V lost 6 bases and J lost 3 bases. The germline gives CDR1 MNHEY, CDR2 SVGAGI. The CDR3 sequence is 16 residues long. The CDR3 DNA is TGTGCCAGCAGGGTGGGGACAGGCGGTAGTGGAAACACCATATATTTT. Translated: CASRVGTGGSGNTIYF.

The rearrangement uses TRBV12-3 or TRBV12-4 and TRBJ2-7, with D hard to call. CDR3 length equals 13 residues. Trimming cost V 3 bases and J 3 bases, with 9 bases left between them. Here the CDR3 DNA reads TGTGCCAGCAGTTTTCCCGGTGACTACGAGCAGTACTTC. Encoded protein: CASSFPGDYEQYF.

This clonotype was seen many times. The chain uses TRBV7-2 and TRBJ1-3; no definite D call. Germline CDR1 and CDR2: SGHTA and FQGNSA. The CDR3 is 15 amino acids. Trimming took 5 bases from V and 2 from J, leaving 13 bases between them. As DNA, the CDR3 is TGTGCCAGCAGCCCTCGGGAGGCTCCTGGAAACACCATATATTTT. It codes for CASSPREAPGNTIYF.